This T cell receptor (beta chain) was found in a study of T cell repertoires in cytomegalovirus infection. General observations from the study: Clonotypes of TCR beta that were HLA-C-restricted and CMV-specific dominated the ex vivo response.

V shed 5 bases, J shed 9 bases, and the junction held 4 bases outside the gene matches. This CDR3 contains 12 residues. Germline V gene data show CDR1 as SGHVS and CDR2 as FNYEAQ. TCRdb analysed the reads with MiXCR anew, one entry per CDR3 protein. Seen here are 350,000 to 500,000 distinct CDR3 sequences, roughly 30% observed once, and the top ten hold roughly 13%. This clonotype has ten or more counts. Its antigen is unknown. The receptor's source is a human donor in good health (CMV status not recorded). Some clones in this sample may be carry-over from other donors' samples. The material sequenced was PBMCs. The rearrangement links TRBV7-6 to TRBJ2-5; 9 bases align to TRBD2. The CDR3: CASSMTSGAQYF. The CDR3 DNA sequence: TGTGCCAGCAGCATGACTAGCGGAGCCCAGTACTTC.